These T cell receptor beta chains were read from a single sample in a study of technical replicates of blood from a few donors. Clones were sequenced by immunoSEQ multiplex PCR, and TCRdb holds only the in-frame ones, with some missing. Seen here are approximately 97,000 clones, 95% to 96% observed once, and the top ten hold approximately 0.38%. Sequencing was done on a sample of T cells isolated from PBMCs. Every receptor here comes from a human donor in good health. CDR3s include the opening cysteine and the closing phenylalanine or tryptophan. A D gene is named only where the DNA matches it firmly. Clone sizes are given selectively: once, few, many, or a class where the clone is expanded.

clone size	D gene	V gene	J gene	CDR3 protein	CDR3 DNA
-	-	TRBV23-1	TRBJ2-7	CASSRSLALDEQYF	TGCGCCAGCAGTCGATCCCTAGCTCTCGACGAGCAGTACTTC
-	TRBD1	TRBV2	TRBJ2-1	CASNRDRNNEQFF	TGTGCCAGCAACCGGGACAGGAACAATGAGCAGTTCTTC
-	-	TRBV7-3	TRBJ1-1	CASSLGDYTEAFF	TGTGCCAGCAGCTTAGGAGATTACACTGAAGCTTTCTTT
-	TRBD1	TRBV18	TRBJ1-5	CASSPGQVSPQHF	TGTGCCAGCTCACCGGGACAGGTCTCGCCCCAGCATTTT
-	-	TRBV2	TRBJ2-7	CASGGVYSYEQYF	TGTGCCAGCGGGGGCGTCTACTCCTACGAGCAGTACTTC
-	TRBD2	TRBV28	TRBJ2-7	CASIGGLAGTYEQYF	TGTGCCAGCATTGGGGGACTAGCGGGGACCTACGAGCAGTACTTC
-	TRBD2	TRBV7-8	TRBJ2-3	CASSFREGRVTDTQYF	TGTGCCAGCAGCTTCCGGGAGGGCCGGGTCACAGATACGCAGTATTTT
-	-	TRBV13	TRBJ2-5	CASSLQMGGETQYF	TGTGCCAGCAGCTTACAAATGGGGGGAGAGACCCAGTACTTC
-	TRBD2	TRBV9	TRBJ2-2	CASSPRSSGSAGELFF	TGTGCCAGCAGCCCCCGTTCTAGCGGGAGTGCCGGGGAGCTGTTTTTT
-	TRBD2	TRBV9	TRBJ2-7	CASSVGLAQSSYEQYF	TGTGCCAGCAGCGTAGGACTAGCCCAAAGCTCCTACGAGCAGTACTTC
-	TRBD1	TRBV6-6	TRBJ1-4	CASSYRDRVEKLFF	TGTGCCAGCAGTTACCGGGACAGGGTGGAAAAACTGTTTTTT
-	TRBD2	TRBV5-6	TRBJ2-1	CASSRTSGSFEQFF	TGTGCCAGCAGCCGGACTAGCGGGAGTTTTGAGCAGTTCTTC
-	-	TRBV4-2	TRBJ2-4	CASSQDIAKNIQYF	TGTGCCAGCAGCCAAGACATAGCCAAAAACATTCAGTACTTC
-	TRBD2	TRBV9	TRBJ2-7	CASSVGLAGDYEQYF	TGTGCCAGCAGCGTAGGCCTAGCGGGAGACTACGAGCAGTACTTC
-	TRBD2	TRBV5-1	TRBJ2-1	CASSLGRTSGSNEQFF	TGCGCCAGCAGCTTGGGTAGGACTAGCGGGAGCAATGAGCAGTTCTTC
-	-	TRBV2	TRBJ2-1	CAIRNNEQFF	TGTGCCATCCGTAACAATGAGCAGTTCTTC
-	TRBD1	TRBV7-2	TRBJ1-2	CARPTGTGTYGYTF	TGTGCCAGACCAACCGGGACAGGGACCTATGGCTACACCTTC
-	-	TRBV27	TRBJ1-3	CASSDAGGGNTIYF	TGTGCCAGCAGCGATGCAGGAGGTGGAAACACCATATATTTT
-	-	TRBV7-3	TRBJ2-7	CASSRDSAYEQYF	TGTGCCAGCAGCCGGGACTCAGCCTACGAGCAGTACTTC
-	TRBD1	TRBV13	TRBJ2-1	CASSSHRDSSYNEQFF	TGTGCCAGCAGCTCGCACCGGGACAGTTCCTACAATGAGCAGTTCTTC
-	-	TRBV9	TRBJ2-1	CASSQRGRESNEQFF	TGTGCCAGCAGCCAAAGGGGCAGGGAAAGCAATGAGCAGTTCTTC
-	-	TRBV19	TRBJ2-6	CASSLDSSYSGANVLTF	TGTGCCAGTAGTCTGGACAGCTCGTACTCTGGGGCCAACGTCCTGACTTTC
-	-	TRBV2	TRBJ2-1	CASSFSVEQFF	TGTGCCAGCAGTTTTTCTGTAGAGCAGTTCTTC
-	-	TRBV7-9	TRBJ2-1	CASSLTLDEQFF	TGTGCCAGCAGCTTAACTCTGGATGAGCAGTTCTTC
once	TRBD2	TRBV9	TRBJ2-2	CASSVHSGSWSGELFF	TGTGCCAGCAGCGTTCATAGCGGGAGTTGGTCCGGGGAGCTGTTTTTT
few	-	TRBV5-1	TRBJ1-1	CASSPGNRDDAFF	TGCGCCAGCAGCCCCGGTAACAGGGACGATGCTTTCTTT